One sample yielded the 18 T cell receptor beta chains listed below, sequenced in a study of T cell clonality in common variable immunodeficiency. Whole-study findings and limits: Common variable immunodeficiency TCR beta sequences reportedly had fewer deletions and N-nucleotide insertions.

The assay was immunoSEQ multiplex PCR, and TCRdb's table has in-frame clones only and misses some. This repertoire lists approximately 14,000 clones without singletons; approximately 12% sits in the top ten. These receptors' targets are unknown. Sequenced sample: peripheral blood mononuclear cells. The receptors originated from a human donor with common variable immunodeficiency.

At least ten counts were recorded for this clone. The CDR3 goes on 3 residues after the read ends, and that part is filled in from the germline J gene. This chain links TRBV5-1 with TRBJ1-1; 7 bases line up with TRBD1. The germline V gene encodes CDR1 SGHRS and CDR2 YFSETQ. The J segment lost 1 base and the V segment lost 0 bases, leaving 3 bases of the junction unmatched. The CDR3 length is 15 residues. The CDR3 DNA, read in part, is TGCGCCAGCAGCTTGGTCAGGGGGGAGAACACTGAA. Protein: CASSLVRGENTE. The CDR3, in full, reads CASSLVRGENTEAFF.

The sample holds a few counts of this clone. The missing CDR3 end, 3 residues past where the read stops, is filled in from the germline J gene. The chain uses TRBV19 and TRBJ2-2, with 7 bases that match TRBD1. The germline V gene has CDR1 LNHDA and CDR2 SQIVND (reference sequence). Trimming cost V 4 bases and J 6 bases; bases outside gene matches: 20. The CDR3 sequence is 19 residues long. The CDR3 here is CASSSFSVRQGEVAGELFF. Partial CDR3 DNA: TGTGCCAGTAGTAGCTTCTCCGTCCGGCAGGGGGAAGTGGCCGGGGAG.

A few counts support this clone. The observed sequence ends 3 residues before the CDR3 terminus, with the missing tail filled in from the germline J gene. The J gene is TRBJ1-1, the V gene TRBV7-9; D possibly corresponds to TRBD1 (6 bases). Germline-derived CDR1 and CDR2 are SEHNR and FQNEAQ (reference sequence). The CDR3 has 12 amino acids. CDR3 DNA (partial): TGTGCCAGCAGCTTAGAGGGGGAGGGG. Protein: CASSLEGEG. Given in full, the CDR3 is CASSLEGEGAFF.

About this clone: Read sequence stops 3 residues before the CDR3 end, and the germline J gene provides the missing end. V gene TRBV18 combines with J gene TRBJ2-7, with D possibly being TRBD2 (5 bases). This CDR3 spans 15 amino acids. The germline gives CDR1 KGHSH, CDR2 LQKENI. The V end lost 1 base, the J end lost 3 bases, and 13 bases lay between the germline ends. This CDR3 reads CASSPRSRGFYEQYF. CDR3 DNA, as far as it was read: TGTGCCAGCTCACCACGATCTCGCGGGTTCTACGAG. The full variable domain, its missing parts supplied by reference TRBV18 and TRBJ2-7, is NAGVMQNPRHLVRRRGQEARLRCSPMKGHSHVYWYRQLPEEGLKFMVYLQKENIIDESGMPKERFSAEFPKEGPSILRIQQVVRGDSAAYFCASSPRSRGFYEQYFGPGTRLTVT.

About this clone: The CDR3 goes on 3 residues after the read ends, and that part is filled in from the germline J gene. V usage is TRBV6-2 or TRBV6-3 and J usage is TRBJ1-2, with TRBD1 matching 12 bases. CDR1 and CDR2 from the germline V gene are MNHEY and SVGEGT. The CDR3 runs to 13 residues. Partial CDR3 DNA: TGTGCCAGCAGTTGGGACAGGGGGCGAGGC. The encoded protein is CASSWDRGRG. The whole CDR3 is CASSWDRGRGYTF.

This clone was counted between two and nine times. The read ends 3 residues shy of where the CDR3 ends; the end is completed using the germline J gene. This chain connects TRBV7-2 to TRBJ2-1; 7 positions match TRBD2. The CDR3 consists of 13 residues. CDR1 is SGHTA, CDR2 FQGNSA, per germline. V was clipped by 1 base and J by 7 bases; unmatched bases: 1. The part of the CDR3 DNA that was read is TGTGCCAGCAGCTTAGGGGGGGGAAATGAG. Its protein is CASSLGGGNE. The full CDR3 sequence reads CASSLGGGNEQFF.

This clone was seen more than once but under ten times. Coverage ceases 3 residues before the CDR3 finishes, and the germline J gene fills in the end. The rearrangement joins TRBV19 to TRBJ2-2, with D possibly being TRBD1 (5 bases). This CDR3 is 15 amino acids long. Between the trimmed V and J ends, which lost 5 bases and 1 base, there was a span of 11 bases. Germline CDR1 reads LNHDA; CDR2 reads SQIVND (reference sequence). CDR3 DNA (partial): TGTGCCAGTAGTCCACGGACACGGAACACCGGGGAG. It encodes CASSPRTRNTGE. Given in full, the CDR3 is CASSPRTRNTGELFF.

In regard to this clone: The sequenced fragment ends 3 residues before the CDR3 boundary, so the rest is inferred from the germline J gene. V gene TRBV7-8 combines with J gene TRBJ1-1; D may be TRBD1 (5 bases). V dropped 6 bases and J dropped 1 base, with 18 bases sitting between them. Looked up from germline, CDR1 is SGHVS and CDR2 is FQNEAQ. The CDR3 runs to 16 residues. The covered CDR3 bases are TGTGCCAGCAGTCCCACCAGGGATCGAGGGAACACTGAA. This codes for CASSPTRDRGNTE. The CDR3 reads in full as CASSPTRDRGNTEAFF.

Only a few counts were recorded for this clone. Germline and junction disagree at one end, which may indicate a read error. The read ends 3 residues early relative to the CDR3; the germline J gene fills the gap. The V and J genes are TRBV7-9 and TRBJ1-1; D might be TRBD1 (5 bases). The CDR3 consists of 14 residues. Germline V gene sequence: CDR1 SEHNR, CDR2 FQNEAQ (reference sequence). Partial CDR3 DNA: TGTTCCAGCAGCTTCCTCGAGTGGGGCATGGAT. It yields the protein CSSSFLEWGMD. The whole CDR3 is CSSSFLEWGMDAFF.

As to this clone: The read terminates 3 residues ahead of where the CDR3 ends, so the germline J gene completes it. The chain has TRBV29-1 and TRBJ2-1; 10 bases are shared with TRBD2. Trimming at V came to 4 bases and at J to 9 bases, leaving 9 bases not matched to a gene. CDR1 SQVTM and CDR2 ANQGSEA come from the germline V gene. This CDR3 comprises 14 residues. The CDR3 sequence: CSVGASGSLGEQFF. The sequenced CDR3 bases are TGCAGCGTTGGGGCTAGCGGGAGTCTCGGTGAG.

As concerns this clone: The read halts 3 residues ahead of the CDR3 end, with the missing end drawn from the germline J gene. The chain joins TRBV7-6 to TRBJ1-1; D not certain. CDR3 length equals 13 residues. Germline-derived CDR1 and CDR2 are SGHVS and FNYEAQ. Trimming took off 5 bases at V and 3 bases at J, with 10 bases between the two ends. The covered CDR3 bases are TGTGCCAGCAGCGTGCTCACGGACACTGAA. Protein: CASSVLTDTE. The CDR3 reads in full as CASSVLTDTEAFF.

In the case of this clone: The read terminates 3 residues ahead of where the CDR3 ends, so the germline J gene completes it. The chain uses TRBV30 and TRBJ1-1; D perhaps matches TRBD1 (5 bases). V lost 1 base and J 5 bases, leaving 17 bases between the germline ends. Germline-derived CDR1 and CDR2 are GTSNPN and SVGIG (reference sequence). The length of the CDR3 is 15 residues. The covered CDR3 bases are TGTGCCTGGAGTGGACGGGAGGGGAGGAGAACTGAA. Translated: CAWSGREGRRTE. The full CDR3 is CAWSGREGRRTEAFF.

This clone was recorded many times. Other DNA sequences in the same sample also yield this CDR3. CDR3 residues: CASSVQETQYF. Incomplete CDR3 DNA: TGTGCCAGCAGCGTACAAGAGACC. The chain recombines TRBV2 with TRBJ2-5, with D uncertain. The read gets to within 3 residues of the CDR3 end, and the germline J gene fills in the rest. V shed 6 bases and J shed 2 bases, with 4 bases lying between them. Germline CDR1 SNHLY, CDR2 FYNNEI. This CDR3 comprises 11 residues. Using reference TRBV2 and TRBJ2-5 for the parts outside the CDR3, the full variable domain is EPEVTQTPSHQVTQMGQEVILRCVPISNHLYFYWYRQILGQKVEFLVSFYNNEISEKSEIFDDQFSVERPDGSNFTLKIRSTKLEDSAMYFCASSVQETQYFGPGTRLLVL.

Details on this clone: Read sequence stops 3 residues before the CDR3 end, and the germline J gene provides the missing end. The V gene is TRBV7-6, the J gene TRBJ2-3; TRBD2 might be the D (6 bases). V lost 2 bases and J lost 7, with 13 bases in between. CDR1 is SGHVS and CDR2 is FNYEAQ in the germline V gene. The CDR3 loop spans 14 amino acids. CDR3 DNA, as far as it was read: TGTGCCAGCAGCTTAACGGGGGTCGGGAATACG. Protein product: CASSLTGVGNT. The full CDR3 is CASSLTGVGNTQYF.

This clone was observed a handful of times. The CDR3 end is not reached by the read, which stops 3 residues before it; the germline J gene fills it in. V is TRBV18 and J is TRBJ1-1; D gene uncertain. There are 19 residues in the CDR3. With 2 bases removed from V and 0 bases from J, the gap between germline ends came to 22 bases. CDR1 is KGHSH and CDR2 is LQKENI in the germline V gene. Here the CDR3 reads CASSPIREAVYSMNTEAFF. The part of the CDR3 DNA that was read is TGTGCCAGCTCACCAATTCGAGAAGCCGTTTACTCCATGAACACTGAA.

A note on this clone: The read ends 3 residues early relative to the CDR3; the germline J gene fills the gap. The chain is built from TRBV7-2 and TRBJ1-2; 7 bases match TRBD1. V trimming: 3 bases; J trimming: 7 bases; junction bases outside the gene matches: 8. The CDR3 is 14 residues long. CDR1 is SGHTA and CDR2 is FQGNSA in the germline V gene. The CDR3 sequence: CASSFRQGLSGYTF. Partial CDR3 DNA: TGTGCCAGCAGCTTCAGACAGGGACTTAGTGGC.

A few counts support this clone. With the read ending 3 residues before the CDR3 end, the germline J gene is used to fill in that end. The rearrangement joins TRBV18 to TRBJ2-7, with 7 positions matching TRBD1. J was trimmed by 4 bases and V by 2 bases; bases with no gene match: 2. The germline CDR1 and CDR2 sequences are KGHSH and LQKENI. The CDR3 spans 13 residues. The CDR3 bases that were read are TGTGCCAGCTCACCAGGACAGGAGTACGAG. This translates into CASSPGQEYE. The full CDR3 protein reads CASSPGQEYEQYF. Drawing the rest from reference TRBV18 and TRBJ2-7, the complete variable domain is NAGVMQNPRHLVRRRGQEARLRCSPMKGHSHVYWYRQLPEEGLKFMVYLQKENIIDESGMPKERFSAEFPKEGPSILRIQQVVRGDSAAYFCASSPGQEYEQYFGPGTRLTVT.

This clone came up a few times. The DNA ends 3 residues before the CDR3 does, and the rest of the CDR3 is filled in from the germline J gene. The chain has TRBV18 and TRBJ2-5; 7 bases are a match to TRBD2. J was trimmed by 1 base and V by 2 bases; bases with no gene match: 4. This CDR3 region has 15 residues. CDR1 and CDR2 from the germline V gene are KGHSH and LQKENI. This CDR3 is CASSPAPSGQETQYF. CDR3 DNA, as far as it was read: TGTGCCAGCTCACCAGCGCCTAGCGGCCAAGAGACC.